This T cell receptor beta chain was sequenced during a study of shared clonotypes between healthy human individuals. At the level of the study: CD4 naive and memory got three plates each, CD8 naive two, CD8 memory one. Study results and limitations: Relative to their counterparts shared across all four donors, non-shared clonotypes exhibited diminished generation probabilities. Inspection by rarefaction showed sorted-subset sequencing to be incomplete despite large depth.

CD45RO-negative, CCR7-selected cells formed the naive CD8 fraction, which excluded terminally differentiated effector memory CD45RA+ cells. This CDR3 contains 13 residues. The V end lost 0 bases, the J end lost 6 bases, and 5 bases lay between the germline ends. Germline V gene sequence: CDR1 MNHEY, CDR2 SVGAGI. A note on this clone: As yet, its antigen is unknown. In the same sample, other DNA sequences code for this CDR3.

Some 30,000 T cell genomes, or around 200 ng DNA, went into the sorted-subset replicate PCRs. Data came from immunoSEQ multiplex PCR; TCRdb stores just in-frame clones and leaves some out. The table lists about 590,000 clones, nearly 97% of them singletons. The rearrangement uses TRBV6-5 and TRBJ2-2; D unclear. The receptor's source is a woman younger than 45 in good health. Source material: naive CD8+ T cells sorted from blood. Here the CDR3 reads CASSYSGPGELFF. The CDR3 nucleotides read TGTGCCAGCAGTTACTCAGGCCCCGGGGAGCTGTTTTTT.